This paragraph covers one TCR beta chain sequence. Its antigen is undetermined. Germline lookup yields CDR1 MNHNS and CDR2 SASEGT. V shed 3 bases and J shed 10 bases, with 16 bases lying between them. The CDR3 runs to 15 residues. In the naive CD8 group, cells lacked CD45RO and were positively selected for CCR7, so terminally differentiated effector memory CD45RA+ cells were left out. The source of the sample is a study of shared clonotypes between healthy human individuals. Study-wide results and limits: Sampling covered nothing but blood. Tissue TCR repertoires likely differ from those found in blood. Non-shared clonotypes were found to have lower generation probabilities than the clonotypes that were shared by all four of the sorted-subset donors. Roughly 5% of naive CD4 clonotypes were common to several donors.

Profiled with immunoSEQ multiplex PCR; TCRdb holds only in-frame clones, not every one. There are about 2 million clones in the sample; roughly 94% occur only once, and about 1.1% lies in the top ten. Sequenced material: naive CD8+ T cells sorted from blood. The clonotype originates from a young man in good health. The chain has TRBV6-1 and TRBJ1-6; D remains unclear. The CDR3 here is CASSEEGSIRSPLHF. The CDR3 nucleotides read TGTGCCAGCAGTGAGGAGGGAAGTATAAGATCACCCCTCCACTTT.